This record covers a single T cell receptor beta chain. Its antigen is still unknown. These data come from a study of beta chain features in type 1 diabetes. Overall study results and limits: TCRB CDR3 length was moderately but significantly reduced in all four CD4+ subsets of Type 1 diabetes patients. It was among patients, rather than healthy donors, that naive, central memory and Treg TCRB repertoires appeared more similar.

There are 12 residues in the CDR3. Between the trimmed V and J ends, which lost 3 bases and 7 bases, there was a span of 13 bases. The germline V gene encodes CDR1 GTSNPN and CDR2 SVGIG (reference sequence). Investigators reverse transcribed all isolated RNA, so they sequenced expressed TCRB transcripts. Sequenced by immunoSEQ multiplex PCR; TCRdb stores in-frame clones only, minus some. The repertoire consists of roughly 380,000 clones, with around a fifth occurring once and the leading ten covering around 0.045%. This clonotype was sampled from a young woman in good health. J is TRBJ2-7 and V is TRBV30; D possibly corresponds to TRBD1 (6 bases). The sequencing input was naive CD4+ T cells from blood. CDR3 amino acids: CAWSQQGGEQYF. Here the CDR3 DNA reads TGTGCCTGGAGCCAACAGGGTGGGGAGCAGTACTTC. The full variable domain, with the rest looked up from reference TRBV30 and TRBJ2-7, is SQTIHQWPATLVQPVGSPLSLECTVEGTSNPNLYWYRQAAGRGLQLLFYSVGIGQISSEVPQNLSASRPQDRQFILSSKKLLLSDSGFYLCAWSQQGGEQYFGPGTRLTVT.